These T cell receptor beta chains were read from a single sample in a study of T cell responses to AZD1222 COVID-19 vaccine. Profiling relied on immunoSEQ multiplex PCR, and the TCRdb table lists in-frame clones only, not all of them. The sample has 150,000 to 200,000 clones, 93% seen once. Sequencing used peripheral blood, obtained on day 0 of AZD1222 vaccination. The receptors here all came from an adult in good health. CDR3s include the opening cysteine and the closing phenylalanine or tryptophan. A D gene is named only where the DNA matches it firmly. Only some rows state a clone size, as once, few, many or a class for expanded clones.

d_call	clone_size	cdr3_length	v_call	j_call	cdr3_aa	cdr3_nt
-	-	11	TRBV28	TRBJ1-1	CASSVTYEAFF	TGTGCCAGCAGTGTAACCTATGAAGCTTTCTTT
-	-	15	TRBV4-2	TRBJ1-2	CASSQEDRTLYGYTF	TGTGCCAGCAGCCAAGAAGACCGAACTCTCTATGGCTACACCTTC
-	once	14	TRBV5-6	TRBJ2-5	CASSFYSLGETQYF	TGTGCCAGCAGCTTTTATAGCTTAGGCGAGACCCAGTACTTC
-	-	14	TRBV6-2/TRBV6-3	TRBJ2-5	CASSFGIGIETQYF	TGTGCCAGCAGTTTCGGTATCGGGATAGAGACCCAGTACTTC
-	-	13	TRBV2	TRBJ2-2	CASSPGNTGELFF	TGTGCCAGCAGTCCAGGGAACACCGGGGAGCTGTTTTTT
TRBD1	-	14	TRBV5-1	TRBJ2-1	CASSLEQGINEQFF	TGCGCCAGCAGCTTGGAACAGGGGATCAATGAGCAGTTCTTC
-	-	14	TRBV18	TRBJ1-3	CASSPLESGNTIYF	TGTGCCAGCTCACCGCTGGAGTCCGGAAACACCATATATTTT
TRBD2	-	16	TRBV10-3	TRBJ2-7	CAISPGTSGNRGEQYF	TGTGCCATCAGTCCCGGGACTAGCGGTAACCGGGGGGAGCAGTACTTC
-	-	14	TRBV5-4	TRBJ1-3	CASSLAGNGNTIYF	TGTGCCAGCAGCTTGGCAGGGAACGGAAACACCATATATTTT
TRBD1	-	16	TRBV2	TRBJ2-1	CASSAMGRTGSNEQFF	TGTGCCAGCAGTGCAATGGGAAGGACAGGCTCCAATGAGCAGTTCTTC
-	-	15	TRBV7-9	TRBJ2-7	CASSLTKREPYEQYF	TGTGCCAGCAGCCTAACAAAACGGGAACCCTACGAGCAGTACTTC
TRBD1	-	13	TRBV7-3	TRBJ2-7	CASSTTGGVEQYF	TGTGCCAGCAGCACGACAGGGGGCGTCGAGCAGTACTTC
-	-	13	TRBV6-5	TRBJ1-4	CASSTGKSEKLFF	TGTGCCAGCAGCACAGGGAAGAGTGAAAAACTGTTTTTT
-	-	15	TRBV3-1/TRBV3-2	TRBJ1-4	CASSQGAPHNEKLFF	TGTGCCAGCAGCCAAGGCGCGCCTCATAATGAAAAACTGTTTTTT
TRBD2	-	15	TRBV19	TRBJ2-1	CASSMSGGSYNEQFF	TGTGCCAGTAGTATGAGCGGGGGCTCCTACAATGAGCAGTTCTTC
-	-	15	TRBV6-2/TRBV6-3	TRBJ2-6	CASSYGPSGANVLTF	TGTGCCAGCAGTTACGGGCCCTCTGGGGCCAACGTCCTGACTTTC
-	once	12	TRBV7-9	TRBJ2-7	CASSLAGGEQYF	TGTGCCAGCAGCTTAGCAGGAGGGGAGCAGTACTTC
-	-	13	TRBV6-2/TRBV6-3	TRBJ2-7	CASSYGLADEQYF	TGTGCCAGCAGTTACGGGCTAGCCGACGAGCAGTACTTC
-	-	15	TRBV15	TRBJ2-7	CATSRDYGGYYEQYF	TGTGCCACCAGCAGAGATTATGGCGGATACTACGAGCAGTACTTC
TRBD1	-	16	TRBV19	TRBJ1-4	CASSIDGGQFNEKLFF	TGTGCCAGTAGTATAGATGGGGGACAGTTTAATGAAAAACTGTTTTTT
-	-	13	TRBV3-1/TRBV3-2	TRBJ1-2	CASSLRMGNGYTF	TGTGCCAGCAGCCTCCGCATGGGGAATGGCTACACCTTC
-	once	13	TRBV7-3	TRBJ1-1	CASRSQTGGEAFF	TGTGCCAGCAGATCCCAGACGGGTGGGGAAGCTTTCTTT
-	-	10	TRBV7-9	TRBJ1-1	CVTGLGEAFF	TGTGTGACCGGCCTGGGTGAAGCTTTCTTT
-	-	15	TRBV4-3	TRBJ1-2	CASSPTLGQTYGYTF	TGCGCCAGCAGCCCAACCCTCGGGCAAACCTATGGCTACACCTTC
-	-	15	TRBV4-1	TRBJ1-3	CASSQPRVSGNTIYF	TGCGCCAGCAGCCAACCAAGGGTCTCTGGAAACACCATATATTTT
TRBD1	once	18	TRBV27	TRBJ1-1	CASSPTWGTGGSNTEAFF	TGTGCCAGCAGTCCCACTTGGGGGACAGGGGGCTCGAACACTGAAGCTTTCTTT
-	-	14	TRBV2	TRBJ1-1	CASRIVRVNTEAFF	TGTGCCAGCAGGATAGTCAGGGTTAACACTGAAGCTTTCTTT
-	-	16	TRBV15	TRBJ1-4	CATSRDRGMGNEKLFF	TGTGCCACCAGCAGGGATAGGGGGATGGGAAATGAAAAACTGTTTTTT
-	-	15	TRBV9	TRBJ1-6	CASSVAGRGNSPLHF	TGTGCCAGCAGCGTAGCCGGCAGGGGCAATTCACCCCTCCACTTT
-	-	15	TRBV4-1	TRBJ1-3	CASSQVTGRGNTIYF	TGCGCCAGCAGCCAAGTAACGGGCAGAGGAAACACCATATATTTT
-	-	13	TRBV6-5	TRBJ1-1	CASRFDRNTEAFF	TGTGCCAGCAGATTCGACAGGAACACTGAAGCTTTCTTT
-	-	17	TRBV7-8	TRBJ1-6	CASSLRDSFSYNSPLHF	TGTGCCAGCAGCCTACGCGACAGCTTCTCCTATAATTCACCCCTCCACTTT
-	-	14	TRBV4-3	TRBJ1-6	CASSQEIENSPLHF	TGCGCCAGCAGCCAAGAAATCGAGAATTCACCCCTCCACTTT
-	-	15	TRBV7-2	TRBJ1-5	CASRLGSPGGQPQHF	TGTGCCAGCAGACTAGGCTCACCCGGGGGACAGCCCCAGCATTTT
-	-	13	TRBV30	TRBJ1-6	CAWSPTGISPLHF	TGTGCCTGGAGTCCCACAGGGATTTCACCCCTCCACTTT
-	-	13	TRBV27	TRBJ2-7	CASRSLVGYEQYF	TGTGCCAGCAGGTCGTTAGTTGGATACGAGCAGTACTTC
-	-	14	TRBV27	TRBJ1-1	CASSLIAGSGEAFF	TGTGCCAGCAGTTTAATCGCAGGGTCGGGTGAAGCTTTCTTT
TRBD1	-	14	TRBV4-2	TRBJ1-2	CASSRDRDNYGYTF	TGTGCCAGCAGCCGAGACAGGGATAACTATGGCTACACCTTC
-	-	9	TRBV3-1/TRBV3-2	TRBJ2-3	CASSCDGYF	TGTGCCAGCAGCTGTGACGGGTATTTT
-	-	16	TRBV4-1	TRBJ1-5	CASSQAKGGSNQPQHF	TGCGCCAGCAGCCAAGCAAAGGGGGGGTCCAATCAGCCCCAGCATTTT